These 12 T cell receptor beta chains share one sample of origin, sequenced in a study of cytomegalovirus exposure and HLA in healthy donors. The PCR employed 60 Vbeta primers together with 13 Jbeta primers. The repertoire was sequenced with immunoSEQ multiplex PCR; TCRdb's copy has only in-frame clones and lacks some. The sample contains 100,000 to 150,000 clones, over 70% of which appear only once. The sequenced sample consisted of PBMCs. These receptors were collected from a young man in good health and CMV-seropositive.

V usage is TRBV27 and J usage is TRBJ2-7; the D is unclear. Trimming cost V 5 bases and J 2 bases, with 7 bases left between them. The CDR3 runs 12 residues. Germline V CDR1 and CDR2: MNHEY, SMNVEV (reference sequence). The CDR3 bases are TGTGCCAGCAGTCCAGGAACCTACGAGCAGTACTTC. It yields the protein CASSPGTYEQYF.

This clone was picked up a small number of times. The gene calls are TRBV6-6 and TRBJ1-1; possible D gene TRBD1, 6 bases. The CDR3 is 12 residues long. V was clipped by 7 bases and J by 1 base, with 7 bases between them. Germline CDR1 MNHNY, CDR2 SVGAGI (reference sequence). This chain's CDR3 is CASKTGNTEAFF. The CDR3 coding sequence is TGTGCCAGCAAGACAGGGAACACTGAAGCTTTCTTT.

This clone appeared a single time. The CDR3 bases are TGCGCCAGCAGCCAGACTAGCGGGAGGGCCACAGATACGCAGTATTTT. Protein sequence: CASSQTSGRATDTQYF. This rearrangement joins TRBV5-1 to TRBJ2-3, with 14 nucleotides matching TRBD2. The junction had 3 bases not matched to a gene; V was cut back by 4 bases and J by 2 bases. There are 16 residues in the CDR3. CDR1 is SGHRS, CDR2 YFSETQ, per germline.

The J gene is TRBJ2-2, the V gene TRBV6-7, with TRBD2 identical over 9 bases. TRBV6-7 belongs to the ORF category, with a function that is uncertain. There are 19 residues in the CDR3. Unmatched junction bases numbered 20, after V lost 7 bases and J lost 5 bases. The CDR3 DNA sequence: TGTGCCAGCACCCACCTTCGGGCGGGAGGGCCCTCTGATACCGGGGAGCTGTTTTTT. Its protein is CASTHLRAGGPSDTGELFF.

The chain links TRBV6-1 to TRBJ2-1, with 7 bases that match TRBD1. This CDR3 comprises 12 residues. The trim removed 4 bases at V and 8 bases at J, leaving 2 bases unmatched. Germline CDR1 is MNHNS and CDR2 is SASEGT. The CDR3 DNA reads as TGTGCCAGCAGTGTACAGGGGTATGAGCAGTTCTTC. Translating it yields CASSVQGYEQFF.

For the CDR3, the DNA is TGTGCCAGCAGCGCTAACACAGGGGAGGGAAACACCATATATTTT. Its translation: CASSANTGEGNTIYF. J is TRBJ1-3 and V is TRBV9; 7 nucleotides line up with TRBD1. Trimming cost V 3 bases and J 4 bases; bases outside gene matches: 7. There are 15 residues in the CDR3. Germline CDR1 is SGDLS and CDR2 is YYNGEE.

This chain uses TRBV25-1 with TRBJ1-6, with 7 nucleotides matching TRBD1. The CDR3 loop spans 17 amino acids. Germline CDR1 is MGHDK and CDR2 is SYGVNS. Trimming removed 3 bases from V and 6 bases from J; junction bases left unmatched: 11. The chain's CDR3 is CASSDQRTGVINSPLHF. Here the CDR3 DNA reads TGTGCCAGCAGTGATCAACGGACAGGTGTAATTAATTCACCCCTCCACTTT.

This clone was detected only once. The chain carries TRBV7-2 and TRBJ1-2; a possible D gene is TRBD1 (6 bases). Germline CDR1 reads SGHTA; CDR2 reads FQGNSA. This CDR3 is 13 amino acids long. The V gene lost 5 bases and the J gene lost 8 bases, with 15 bases spanning the gap. Here the CDR3 reads CASSPRGGPGYTF. DNA for the CDR3: TGTGCCAGCAGCCCAAGAGGGGGACCCGGCTACACCTTC.

This clone was counted only a few times. This sequence joins TRBV10-3 and TRBJ1-1; TRBD1 might be the D (5 bases). Trimming removed 7 bases at V and 0 bases at J, with 9 bases between. The CDR3 is 13 residues long. The V gene's germline CDR1 is ENHRY and CDR2 SYGVKD. The CDR3 coding sequence is TGTGCCATCACCCTGACAGTGAACACTGAAGCTTTCTTT. Translating it yields CAITLTVNTEAFF.

The V and J genes are TRBV6-5 and TRBJ1-4, with a weak D call TRBD1 (6 bases). This CDR3 has 13 residues. Germline assignment: CDR1 MNHEY and CDR2 SVGAGI. Deletions cut 5 bases from V and 4 bases from J, with 8 bases between. The CDR3 nucleotides are TGTGCCAGCAGTAAGGGGGTTAATGAAAAACTGTTTTTT. The encoded protein is CASSKGVNEKLFF.

The rearrangement uses TRBV30 and TRBJ1-1; unclear D gene. In germline, CDR1 is GTSNPN, CDR2 SVGIG (reference sequence). This CDR3 region has 13 residues. The ends were cut back, 0 bases at V and 5 bases at J, with 10 bases in the middle. The CDR3 region is CAWSVDRTTEAFF. The CDR3 DNA is TGTGCCTGGAGTGTAGATAGGACTACTGAAGCTTTCTTT.

This chain uses TRBV30 with TRBJ1-4; D not resolved. V lost 3 bases and J lost 8, with 19 bases in between. The CDR3 totals 15 residues. Germline CDR1 GTSNPN, CDR2 SVGIG (reference sequence). CDR3: CAWRRTRGSHEKLFF. The CDR3 nucleotides are TGTGCCTGGAGGCGCACGAGAGGGAGCCACGAAAAACTGTTTTTT.